Given below is one T cell receptor beta chain in context. Its antigen is not known. TCRdb redid the calling of the 5' RACE reads with MiXCR, one entry per CDR3 protein. The sample yields 300,000 or so distinct CDR3 sequences, 15% to 20% seen once. This sample is drawn from a study of T-cell memory formation after mild COVID-19. CDR3 length: 14 amino acids. The V gene's germline CDR1 is SQVTM and CDR2 ANQGSEA. Findings and caveats of the study: The CD4+ clones that contracted clustered mainly within CM and EM, and the CD8+ clones concentrated in EMRA.

The rearrangement uses TRBV29-1 and TRBJ2-2; D call uncertain. The TCR was taken from a young man who had mild COVID-19 (a few samples of this study predate the infection). Cell type and time point are not known. Sequencing was performed on PBMCs or a T cell subset sorted from them (not recorded which). The CDR3 nucleotides read TGCAGTGCAGAGACGGGCCAGCACTCCGGGGAGCTGTTTTTT. It yields the protein CSAETGQHSGELFF.